The subject of this entry is one TCR beta chain. Its specificity is not known. The CDR3 is 19 residues long. The germline gives CDR1 SGHTA, CDR2 FQGNSA. V was trimmed by 2 bases and J by 5 bases, leaving 27 bases between them. The data were obtained in a study of CD8 T cell repertoires and HIV-1 epitope variants. Study-level information: Separate wells received one of Twenty-five Gag or Nef variant peptides. Controls were a CMV, EBV and flu pool, Ebola AY9, and no peptide. A 10-day culture received IL-2, IL-7 and IL-15 on days 3 and 7. Autologous T cell-negative cells served as antigen-presenting cells in equal numbers.

Using immunoSEQ multiplex PCR, the repertoire was profiled, and TCRdb retains in-frame clones only, with some absent. Of about 5,600 clones listed, about three fifths are singletons. V is TRBV7-2 and J is TRBJ2-5; D not resolved. This clonotype was sampled from a male donor with HIV. Sample: cultured CD8+ T cells derived from PBMCs. CDR3 coding DNA: TGTGCCAGCAGCTTACCTCTAGTACCTCCGACGACCCCCGTGGAGACCCAGTACTTC. This gives the protein CASSLPLVPPTTPVETQYF.